The rows below give T cell receptor beta chains drawn from one sample of a study of response to subunit inactivated influenza vaccine. TCRdb redid the calling of the RT-PCR reads with MiXCR, one entry per CDR3 protein. The sample has hundreds of thousands of distinct CDR3 sequences; 12% are singletons. The sequencing used non-naive T cells sorted from PBMCs, collected approximately 15 days before vaccination. The source of these receptors is a man aged 45 to 65 who received an inactivated influenza vaccine. Each CDR3 is given with its conserved first and last residue. A D gene is named only where the DNA matches it firmly. Only part of the rows carry a size: once, few, many, or a class if the clone is expanded.

CDR3 DNA,CDR3 protein,V gene,clone size,D gene,J gene
TGTGCCAGCAGTCCAGACCCTCAGGGGGCTGGCACTGAAGCTTTCTTT,CASSPDPQGAGTEAFF,TRBV12-3/TRBV12-4,many,TRBD1,TRBJ1-1
TGTGCCAGCAGTCCGGGACTCACCTACAATGAGCAGTTCTTC,CASSPGLTYNEQFF,TRBV28,-,-,TRBJ2-1
TGTGCCAGCAGTTTGGCGACAGGGGTTAATGAAAAACTGTTTTTT,CASSLATGVNEKLFF,TRBV28,-,TRBD1,TRBJ1-4
TGTGCCACCAGTCTGGGGGGGACCCAAGAGACCCAGTACTTC,CATSLGGTQETQYF,TRBV24-1,many,TRBD2,TRBJ2-5
TGTGCCAGCAGCCAAGATGGGGCAGTAAAGCAGCCCCAGCATTTT,CASSQDGAVKQPQHF,TRBV3-1,few,-,TRBJ1-5
TGTGCCAGCAGCTTGATTCAGTCATGGGGCACCGGGGAGCTGTTTTTT,CASSLIQSWGTGELFF,TRBV5-6,few,-,TRBJ2-2
TGCGCCAGCAGTGACATACAGCGAACTAATGAAAAACTGTTTTTT,CASSDIQRTNEKLFF,TRBV28,few,-,TRBJ1-4
TGTGCCAGCCTCACTAGCGGGGGGTTGAATGAGCAGTTCTTC,CASLTSGGLNEQFF,TRBV12-3/TRBV12-4,-,TRBD2,TRBJ2-1
TGTGCCAGCAGTGTCTTCGCTAGTAATTCACCCCTCCACTTT,CASSVFASNSPLHF,TRBV2,-,-,TRBJ1-6
TGTGCCAGCTCCCGGCGGGGGACAGGGGAAGGAGAAAAACTGTTTTTT,CASSRRGTGEGEKLFF,TRBV18,few,TRBD1,TRBJ1-4
TGCGCCAGCAGCCAAGATTATTACATCCAGAGCTCCTATAATTCACCCCTCCACTTT,CASSQDYYIQSSYNSPLHF,TRBV4-3,many,-,TRBJ1-6
TGCGCCAGCAGTCCCGGGAACCACAATGAGCAGTTCTTC,CASSPGNHNEQFF,TRBV5-1,few,-,TRBJ2-1
TGCGCCAGCAGCTTGAGGGCCGCGGGGCCCGGGGAGCTGTTTTTT,CASSLRAAGPGELFF,TRBV5-1,few,-,TRBJ2-2
TGTGCCAGCAGCCCCCAGGCAGGGGGATTGCAGCGGGGGGGTAAGACCCAGTACTTC,CASSPQAGGLQRGGKTQYF,TRBV7-2,many,TRBD2,TRBJ2-5
TGCGCCAGCAGCTTGGTTTCGGGGGCGGGCAGCTACGACGAGCAGTACTTC,CASSLVSGAGSYDEQYF,TRBV5-1,many,-,TRBJ2-7
TGTGCCAGCAGTTCCGGGCCCGGCTACGTCATTCAGTACTTC,CASSSGPGYVIQYF,TRBV6-5,many,-,TRBJ2-4